This TCR beta chain was captured in a study of circulating and synovial CD4+ cells in juvenile arthritis (dated by TCRdb to 2013 to 2016). General notes on the study: Within each patient, the TCRbeta CDR3 repertoires of synovial CD4 T cells, bulk blood CD4 T cells and circulating HLA-DR+ CD4 T cells were compared. The goal of the repertoire sequencing was to confirm that synovial clonotypes were enriched in a circulating synovial-like CD4 T cell subset. The full study reports these points: Compared with bulk blood CD4 repertoires, both the synovial and the circulating pathogenic-like lymphocyte repertoires were less diverse, and some CPL samples were as oligoclonal as synovium. The difference between circulating pathogenic-like lymphocytes and bulk blood T cells was not detected by traditional Vbeta family usage analysis. Overlap with synovium increased with sequencing depth, so measured shared-clonotype fractions likely underestimated the full repertoire overlap. Circulating pathogenic-like lymphocytes clustered together with synovial T cells, and compared with bulk blood, the circulating pathogenic-like lymphocytes shared a substantially higher fraction of CDR3 sequences with synovium. CPL and bulk blood CD4 samples differed in T cell genome counts by at least an order of magnitude, so sample-size effects were addressed.

Based on the germline V gene, the CDR1 and CDR2 sequences are MGHRA and YSYEKL. V and J lose 1 base and 2 bases, and a span of 5 bases separates them. The cysteine opens and the phenylalanine closes a CDR3 of 14 amino acids. CDR3 DNA only is kept here, 42 bases in frame from base 1. Remarks on this clone: It lacks a known antigen. The sample holds no much larger clone one base away, and base qualities are not on file.

Libraries were constructed by the immunoSEQ multiplex PCR assay. TCRbeta CDR3 sequencing was carried out by an external provider as a commercial service. The study's processing was this. The analyses used productive nucleotide sequences together with amino acid sequences obtained by in silico translation. Diversity was quantified by Renyi entropy over a range of alpha values, with sample size equalised by taking the median of 200 repeated subsamples. The distance between each pair of repertoires was calculated as one minus the Chao-modified Jaccard index, which corrects for under-sampling, and this distance was used for clustering. Frequency-weighted overlap with synovial clonotypes was calculated over 200 sample sizes with 200 draws without replacement at each size, and the overlap was reported at the size of the smaller sample. TCRdb provides this immuneACCESS table in a form limited to in-frame rearrangements. Some clones are lacking; in checked studies, under half of them reflect an unresolved V gene, and why the rest are absent is not known. V and J calls and clone size are given by that table; D and trimming were obtained from the DNA. The sample table holds tens of thousands of clones, of which over 90% were seen once. Of the sample, 0.15% to 0.2% falls within the top ten clones.

The sequenced samples came from patients who had active juvenile idiopathic arthritis. Cells were sorted right after thawing, and dead cells were excluded with Live/Dead Fixable Near-IR Stain. Recombination joined TRBV4-1 with TRBJ2-2; the D gene is not confidently resolved. Sequencing was carried out using CD4+ T cells from blood. This receptor was identified in a human donor with juvenile idiopathic arthritis. The CDR3 is CASSQGLNTGELFF. The DNA is as follows: TGCGCCAGCAGCCAAGGACTTAACACCGGGGAGCTGTTTTTT.